This is a list of T cell receptor beta chains from one sample in a study of T cell responses to AZD1222 COVID-19 vaccine. The method was immunoSEQ multiplex PCR; TCRdb's version includes in-frame clones alone and lacks a portion of them. Of 120,000 or so clones listed, 75% to 95% were seen once; the top ten hold 7.2%. The starting material was peripheral blood, obtained on day 0 of AZD1222 vaccination. These TCRs come from an adult in good health. Both conserved end residues are part of each CDR3. The D gene is left open where the match is weak. Clone size is given for some rows only: seen once, a few or many times, or a class if the clone is expanded.

CDR3 DNA	CDR3 protein	V gene	clone size	J gene	D gene
TGTGCCAGCTCACAAAACAGGGGCACTAATGAAAAACTGTTTTTT	CASSQNRGTNEKLFF	TRBV18	NA	TRBJ1-4	TRBD1
TGCGCCAGCAGCCAAATCTTACAGGGGGCAGGCGCTGAAGCTTTCTTT	CASSQILQGAGAEAFF	TRBV4-3	once	TRBJ1-1	TRBD1
TGTGCCAGTACTTTAGCGGGAGGGAGGATCTCCTACAATGAGCAGTTCTTC	CASTLAGGRISYNEQFF	TRBV19	NA	TRBJ2-1	TRBD2
TGTGCCAGCAGTGTTCTCGGACTAGCGGGAACAGATACGCAGTATTTT	CASSVLGLAGTDTQYF	TRBV6-1	NA	TRBJ2-3	TRBD2
TGTGCCACCAGTGACTCCTCGTGGGGGGAAGAGACCCAGTACTTC	CATSDSSWGEETQYF	TRBV24-1	NA	TRBJ2-5	NA
TGTGCCAGCAGTTACTCGACAGGAACCTACGAGCAGTACTTC	CASSYSTGTYEQYF	TRBV6-5	NA	TRBJ2-7	NA
TGCGCCAGCAGCTTCTGGACAGGGAACTATGGCTACACCTTC	CASSFWTGNYGYTF	TRBV5-1	once	TRBJ1-2	TRBD1
TGTGCCAGCTCACCAACAACCCCAAACAACTATGGCTACACCTTC	CASSPTTPNNYGYTF	TRBV18	NA	TRBJ1-2	NA
TGCGCCAGCAGCCAAGATGGGCATCCAGGGCCCCGAAGTTCACCCCTCCACTTT	CASSQDGHPGPRSSPLHF	TRBV4-1	once	TRBJ1-6	NA
TGTGCCAGCAGCCAAACCGGGACAGGGAATTCACCCCTCCACTTT	CASSQTGTGNSPLHF	TRBV13	NA	TRBJ1-6	TRBD1
TGTGCCAGCAGATTCGGACTAGCGGGAACCAATGAGCAGTTCTTC	CASRFGLAGTNEQFF	TRBV11-2	NA	TRBJ2-1	TRBD2
TGTGCCAGCAGCCAGTTCCTCGGGCAGGGGTATGGCTACACCTTC	CASSQFLGQGYGYTF	TRBV11-2	NA	TRBJ1-2	NA
TGTGCAACCAGGGTAGGCCCTGAAGCTTTCTTT	CATRVGPEAFF	TRBV14	once	TRBJ1-1	NA
TGTGCCAGCAGTAGCGGACTAGCGGGACAGACAATGAAGCAGTTCTTC	CASSSGLAGQTMKQFF	TRBV6-2/TRBV6-3	NA	TRBJ2-1	TRBD2
TGCGCCAGCAGCCAAGATCAGGGAGGGATTGGTGAAGCTTTCTTT	CASSQDQGGIGEAFF	TRBV4-1	NA	TRBJ1-1	NA
TGTGCCAGCAGTCAAACAGGGGGGGGCACAGATACGCAGTATTTT	CASSQTGGGTDTQYF	TRBV7-9	NA	TRBJ2-3	NA
TGCGCCAGCAGCCAAGATCGGAGGGAGGGTCAGCCCCAGCATTTT	CASSQDRREGQPQHF	TRBV4-1	NA	TRBJ1-5	NA